This TCR beta chain was identified during a study of blood T cell repertoires in COVID-19. Produced via immunoSEQ multiplex PCR; TCRdb's table is partial and in-frame only. The sample has hundreds of thousands of clones, 75% to 90% seen once; the top ten hold around 13%. Patients in Seattle were enrolled during active infection, then followed longitudinally. In germline, CDR1 is KGHDR, CDR2 SFDVKD. V lost 9 bases and J 5 bases, leaving 15 bases between the germline ends. CDR3 length: 13 amino acids. This TCR was recovered from a woman in her 70s with COVID-19, enrolled during active disease. Sequencing used peripheral blood. V gene TRBV24-1 combines with J gene TRBJ1-1; possibly TRBD1 for D (6 bases). CDR3 protein: CATSSHRETEAFF. DNA of the CDR3: TGTGCCACCTCGTCCCACAGGGAGACTGAAGCTTTCTTT.